The present TCR beta chain was sequenced within a study of vaccination effects on CD4 cells after COVID-19. Study in general: Subjects were given two BNT162b2 or mRNA-1273 vaccine doses. General study points: Few convalescent patients, and no early post-infection timepoints, were available to the study. By a late point after vaccination, infection- and vaccine-induced clones had shrunk markedly through clonal contraction.

This clone is large within its sample. Antigen specificity is unknown. The V end lost 2 bases, the J end lost 1 base, and 12 bases lay between the germline ends. CDR1 is SGHTA, CDR2 FQGNSA, per germline. The CDR3 runs 15 residues. Antigen-specific CD4+ T cells were expanded with viral peptide pools in the ViraFEST assay before sequencing. Following 10 days of culture, CD4+ T cells were isolated. Nucleocapsid antibodies stayed negative before and after vaccination, showing no earlier SARS-CoV-2 infection. IL-2 at roughly 9.7 IU/ml and peptides at 10 ug/ml were added to cultured PBMC, around 2 million per well. Generated by immunoSEQ multiplex PCR, the TCRdb table keeps only in-frame clones and is missing some. The table records tens of thousands of clones, 65% to 85% of them present only once.

This TCR was recovered from a human donor who received a COVID-19 vaccine. The gene calls are TRBV7-2 and TRBJ2-7; possibly TRBD1 for D (7 bases). The starting material was CD4+ T cells from PBMCs cultured with HCoV-NL63 spike peptides, obtained before COVID-19 vaccination. CDR3 nucleotides: TGTGCCAGCAGCTTACAGGGGGGCGGATCCTACGAGCAGTACGTC. Translating gives CASSLQGGGSYEQYV.